This entry features one T cell receptor (beta chain) sequence. This clone appeared a few times. The antigen it recognizes is unknown. Base qualities are not recorded, but no much larger clone differs from it by a single base. The data are from a study of T cell repertoires in urothelial bladder cancer (dated by TCRdb to about 2019). As for the study more broadly: Of the 12 resected lesions, three were clinical stage cT0, three were cTa, three were cT1 and three were cT2 or greater. The study compared TCR repertoire clonality in bladder tumors with that in benign bladder inflammation. Eleven to twelve patients with bladder lesions undergoing transurethral resection were identified prospectively. Roughly 13 resected bladder lesions, made up of urothelial carcinoma (UC+) and benign (UC-) specimens, were studied.

The TCR beta chain CDR3 region was sequenced with the immunoSEQ assay. The authors' pipeline ran thus. For each specimen, the T-cell fraction, clonal dominance, and maximum TCR clone frequency were calculated. Imported from immuneACCESS, the table was reduced by TCRdb to in-frame sequences with V and J called. These copies leave out some clones; in studies compared against another copy, an unresolved V gene accounts for under half, and the cause of the remainder is not known. V and J calls and clone size are copied from that table; D and trimming were computed from the DNA. Here the sample has about 11,000 clones; more than 60% occur a single time. The ten largest account for 6.5% to 8.5% of the sample. The study at large found these results: Median tumor infiltrating lymphocyte percentage was less than 2.5% in carcinoma specimens and around 13% in benign specimens. In carcinoma specimens, up to roughly 15% of infiltrating lymphocytes were accounted for by a single T-cell clone, compared with about 2.2% in benign specimens. Fewer T cells were found in urothelial carcinoma specimens than in benign specimens, with medians of about 5,000 and 25,000, respectively.

Benign (UC-) specimens were resected bladder lesions without urothelial carcinoma. At transurethral resection, specimens of the bladder lesions were collected and then stored at -80C. DNA was isolated from bladder specimens obtained during transurethral resection. The CDR3 measures 16 amino acids from cysteine to phenylalanine. Only the CDR3 DNA is retained, 48 bases long and in frame from the first base. CDR1 and CDR2 were assigned from the germline V gene as SGDLS and YYNGEE. V is pruned by 2 bases and J by 7 bases, leaving 10 bases of the junction without a gene match. The material sequenced was tumor-infiltrating cells from bladder cancer. The TCR comes from a human donor with a benign inflammatory bladder lesion. The sequence joins TRBV9 to TRBJ2-4; TRBD1 fits 9 bases in the junction. The CDR3 corresponds to CASSVPGQGRTNIQYF. The bases are TGTGCCAGCAGCGTTCCGGGACAGGGACGTACGAACATTCAGTACTTC.